The clone carrying this T cell receptor (beta chain) was seen a handful of times. Its target is unknown. These data are taken from a study of CD8+ T cells in alopecia areata. As for the study in general: Tofacitinib exposure lasted 6 to 18 months, followed by 6 months off drug.

Study-level findings and limits: Higher clonality and more expanded CD8+ clones appeared in lesional than normal scalp. Resident alphabeta T-cell populations of normal skin are likewise subject to sequencing in scalp samples.

The CDR3 sequence is 13 residues long. Germline V gives CDR1 MNHEY, CDR2 SMNVEV (reference sequence). V shed 3 bases and J shed 4 bases, with 8 bases lying between them. RNA was isolated and reverse transcribed to cDNA, the sequencing template. Assay: immunoSEQ multiplex PCR; the TCRdb copy retains only in-frame clones and omits some. The table lists about 130,000 clones, 58% of them singletons. This receptor was taken from a human donor with alopecia areata. The source material was CD4+ T cells sorted from blood, sampled at week 0. The chain recombines TRBV27 with TRBJ2-3; D is perhaps TRBD2 (5 bases). CDR3 bases: TGTGCCAGCAGTTTTGGAGGTGCAGATACGCAGTATTTT. Protein: CASSFGGADTQYF.